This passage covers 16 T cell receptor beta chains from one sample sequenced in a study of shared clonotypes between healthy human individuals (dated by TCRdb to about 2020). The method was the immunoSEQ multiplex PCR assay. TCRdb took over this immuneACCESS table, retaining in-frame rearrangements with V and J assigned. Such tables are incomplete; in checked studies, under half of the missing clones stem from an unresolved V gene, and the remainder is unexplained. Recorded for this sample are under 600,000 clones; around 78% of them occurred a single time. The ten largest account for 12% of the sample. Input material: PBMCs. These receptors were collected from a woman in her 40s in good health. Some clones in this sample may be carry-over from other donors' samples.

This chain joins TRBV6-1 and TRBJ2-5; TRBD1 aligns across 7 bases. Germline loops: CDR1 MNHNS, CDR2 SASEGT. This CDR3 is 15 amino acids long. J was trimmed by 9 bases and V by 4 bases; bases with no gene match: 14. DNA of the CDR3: TGTGCCAGCAGTGCGGACAGGCCCCAAGTCGGGGCCCAGTACTTC. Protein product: CASSADRPQVGAQYF.

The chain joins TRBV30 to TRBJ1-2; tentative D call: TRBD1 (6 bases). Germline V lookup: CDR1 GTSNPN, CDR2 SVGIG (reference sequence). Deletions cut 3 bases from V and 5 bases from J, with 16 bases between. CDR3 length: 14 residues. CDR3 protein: CAWSGSTGPYGYTF. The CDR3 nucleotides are TGTGCCTGGAGCGGATCGACAGGACCATATGGCTACACCTTC.

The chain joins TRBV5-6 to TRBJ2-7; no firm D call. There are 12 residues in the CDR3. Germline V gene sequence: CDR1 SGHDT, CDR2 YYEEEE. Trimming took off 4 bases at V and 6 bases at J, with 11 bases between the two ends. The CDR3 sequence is CASSGVDAEQYF. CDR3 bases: TGTGCCAGCAGCGGTGTGGACGCCGAGCAGTACTTC. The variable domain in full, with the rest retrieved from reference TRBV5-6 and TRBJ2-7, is DAGVTQSPTHLIKTRGQQVTLRCSPKSGHDTVSWYQQALGQGPQFIFQYYEEEERQRGNFPDRFSGHQFPNYSSELNVNALLLGDSALYLCASSGVDAEQYFGPGTRLTVT.

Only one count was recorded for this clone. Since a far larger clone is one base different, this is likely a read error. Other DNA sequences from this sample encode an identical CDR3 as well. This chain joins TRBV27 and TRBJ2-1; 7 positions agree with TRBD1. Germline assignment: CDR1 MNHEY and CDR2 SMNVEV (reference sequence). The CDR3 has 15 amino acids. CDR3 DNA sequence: TGTGCCAGCAGTCCCCGACAGGGTTTCTACAACGAGCAGTTCTTC. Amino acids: CASSPRQGFYNEQFF.

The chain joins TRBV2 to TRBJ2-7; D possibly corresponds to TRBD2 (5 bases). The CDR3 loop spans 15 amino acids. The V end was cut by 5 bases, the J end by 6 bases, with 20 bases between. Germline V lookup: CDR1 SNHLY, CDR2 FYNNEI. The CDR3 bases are TGTGCCAGCAGTCCCTTTGGCGGGCCCTCCCGCGAGCAGTACTTC. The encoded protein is CASSPFGGPSREQYF. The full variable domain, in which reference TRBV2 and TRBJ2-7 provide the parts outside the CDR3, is EPEVTQTPSHQVTQMGQEVILRCVPISNHLYFYWYRQILGQKVEFLVSFYNNEISEKSEIFDDQFSVERPDGSNFTLKIRSTKLEDSAMYFCASSPFGGPSREQYFGPGTRLTVT.

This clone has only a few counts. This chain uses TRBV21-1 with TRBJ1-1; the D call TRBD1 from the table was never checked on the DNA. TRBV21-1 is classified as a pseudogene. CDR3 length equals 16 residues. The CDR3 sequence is CASSKPNDRDITEAFF. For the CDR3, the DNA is TGTGCCAGCAGCAAACCCAATGACAGGGACATTACTGAAGCTTTCTTT.

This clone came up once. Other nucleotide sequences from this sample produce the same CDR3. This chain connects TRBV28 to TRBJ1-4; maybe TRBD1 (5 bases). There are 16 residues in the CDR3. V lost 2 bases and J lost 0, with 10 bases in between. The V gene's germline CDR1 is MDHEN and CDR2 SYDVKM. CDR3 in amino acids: CASSLEGSATNEKLFF. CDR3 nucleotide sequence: TGTGCCAGCAGTTTAGAGGGGTCTGCAACTAATGAAAAACTGTTTTTT. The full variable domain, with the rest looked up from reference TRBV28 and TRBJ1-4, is DVKVTQSSRYLVKRTGEKVFLECVQDMDHENMFWYRQDPGLGLRLIYFSYDVKMKEKGDIPEGYSVSREKKERFSLILESASTNQTSMYLCASSLEGSATNEKLFFGSGTQLSVL.

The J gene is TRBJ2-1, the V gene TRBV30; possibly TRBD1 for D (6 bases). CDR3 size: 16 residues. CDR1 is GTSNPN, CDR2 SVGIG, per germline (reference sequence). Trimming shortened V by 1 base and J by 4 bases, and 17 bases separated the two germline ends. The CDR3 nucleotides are TGTGCCTGGAGTGGGAGCGTGGGGGCTCTTTACAATGAGCAGTTCTTC. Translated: CAWSGSVGALYNEQFF.

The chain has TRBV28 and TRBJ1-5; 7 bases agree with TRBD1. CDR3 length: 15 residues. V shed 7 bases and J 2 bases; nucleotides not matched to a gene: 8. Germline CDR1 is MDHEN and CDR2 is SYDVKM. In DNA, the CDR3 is TGTGCCAGCACCGCAGGGGGATTTGGCAATCAGCCCCAGCATTTT. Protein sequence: CASTAGGFGNQPQHF. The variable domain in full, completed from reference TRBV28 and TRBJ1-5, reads DVKVTQSSRYLVKRTGEKVFLECVQDMDHENMFWYRQDPGLGLRLIYFSYDVKMKEKGDIPEGYSVSREKKERFSLILESASTNQTSMYLCASTAGGFGNQPQHFGDGTRLSIL.

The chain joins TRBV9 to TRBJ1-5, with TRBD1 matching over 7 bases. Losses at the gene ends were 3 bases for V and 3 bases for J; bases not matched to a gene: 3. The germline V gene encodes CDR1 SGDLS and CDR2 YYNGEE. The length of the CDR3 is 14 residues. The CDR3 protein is CASSAKGANQPQHF. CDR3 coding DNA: TGTGCCAGCAGCGCCAAGGGGGCCAATCAGCCCCAGCATTTT.

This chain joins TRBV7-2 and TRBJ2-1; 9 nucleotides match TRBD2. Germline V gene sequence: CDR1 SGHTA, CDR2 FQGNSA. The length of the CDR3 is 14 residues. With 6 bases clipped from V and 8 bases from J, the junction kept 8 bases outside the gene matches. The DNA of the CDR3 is TGTGCCAGCAGGAGGGGGACTAGCTGGCATGAGCAGTTCTTC. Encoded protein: CASRRGTSWHEQFF.

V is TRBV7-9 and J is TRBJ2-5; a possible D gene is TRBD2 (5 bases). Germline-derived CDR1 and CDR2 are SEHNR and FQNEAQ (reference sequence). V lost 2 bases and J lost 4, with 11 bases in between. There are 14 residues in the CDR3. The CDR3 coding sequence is TGTGCCAGCAGCTTACACGGGGTGGGAGAGACCCAGTACTTC. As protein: CASSLHGVGETQYF.

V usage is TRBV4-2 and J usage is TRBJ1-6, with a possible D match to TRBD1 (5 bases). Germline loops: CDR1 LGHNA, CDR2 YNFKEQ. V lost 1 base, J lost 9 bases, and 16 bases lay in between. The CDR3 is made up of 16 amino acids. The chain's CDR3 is CASSQVTGRNFSPLHF. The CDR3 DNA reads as TGTGCCAGCAGCCAAGTGACGGGACGGAACTTTTCACCCCTCCACTTT.

CDR3: CASSLPPAGVANEQFF. The CDR3 DNA follows: TGTGCCAGCAGCTTACCTCCAGCGGGAGTCGCCAATGAGCAGTTCTTC. The chain carries TRBV7-9 and TRBJ2-1; 8 nucleotides agree with TRBD2. The V gene's germline CDR1 is SEHNR and CDR2 FQNEAQ (reference sequence). This CDR3 comprises 16 residues. V shed 2 bases and J 6 bases; nucleotides not matched to a gene: 9.

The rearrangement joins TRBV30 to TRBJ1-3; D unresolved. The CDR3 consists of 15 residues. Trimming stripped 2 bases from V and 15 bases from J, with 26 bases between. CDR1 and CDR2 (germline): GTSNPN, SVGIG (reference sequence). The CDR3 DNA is TGTGCCTGGAGTCTCCCGCGGCTCCTGGCAGCTCCGGCATATTTT. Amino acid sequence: CAWSLPRLLAAPAYF.

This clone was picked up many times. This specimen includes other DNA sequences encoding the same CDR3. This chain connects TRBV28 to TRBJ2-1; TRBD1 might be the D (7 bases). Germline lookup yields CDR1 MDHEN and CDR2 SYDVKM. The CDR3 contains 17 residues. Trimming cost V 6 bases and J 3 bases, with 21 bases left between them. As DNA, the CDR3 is TGTGCCAGCAGCAGGGGGGAGCTTTTACCCGACTACAATGAGCAGTTCTTC. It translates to CASSRGELLPDYNEQFF. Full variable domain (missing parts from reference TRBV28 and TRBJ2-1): DVKVTQSSRYLVKRTGEKVFLECVQDMDHENMFWYRQDPGLGLRLIYFSYDVKMKEKGDIPEGYSVSREKKERFSLILESASTNQTSMYLCASSRGELLPDYNEQFFGPGTRLTVL.